This T cell receptor (beta chain) was profiled in a study of shared clonotypes between healthy human individuals. Study background: The plates for each donor numbered three CD4 naive, three CD4 memory, two CD8 naive and one CD8 memory.

The CDR3 contains 14 residues. Trimming took off 5 bases at V and 4 bases at J, with 14 bases between the two ends. CDR1 is LNHDA, CDR2 SQIVND, per germline (reference sequence). Study-level findings and limits: Sampling covered nothing but blood. Tissue TCR repertoires likely differ from those found in blood. Genetic and exposure-history diversity was limited by the few donors.

Of note for this clone: Its matching antigen is unknown.

CD45RO-negative, CCR7-selected cells formed the naive CD8 fraction, which excluded terminally differentiated effector memory CD45RA+ cells. Some clones are missing from TCRdb's copy, which holds only in-frame ones; the method was immunoSEQ multiplex PCR. The profile shows roughly 2,000,000 clones, 93% of them singletons. Sequencing was done on a sample of naive CD8+ T cells from PBMCs. This rearrangement joins TRBV19 to TRBJ1-1, with D perhaps matching TRBD1 (5 bases). This receptor was identified in a man between 18 and 35 years old in good health. Some clones in this sample may be carry-over from other donors' samples. The chain's CDR3 is CASSSHTGTTEAFF. In DNA, the CDR3 is TGTGCCAGTAGTTCCCACACAGGAACCACTGAAGCTTTCTTT.